This T cell receptor beta chain stems from a study of CD8+ T cells in alopecia areata. V was trimmed by 3 bases and J by 0 bases, leaving 9 bases between them. The CDR3 loop spans 15 amino acids. Germline V CDR1 and CDR2: MNHEY, SMNVEV (reference sequence). Sequencing relied on a cDNA template that was reverse transcribed from extracted RNA. The method was immunoSEQ multiplex PCR; TCRdb's version includes in-frame clones alone and lacks a portion of them. This table holds about 200,000 clones, roughly 56% found once. This chain links TRBV27 with TRBJ2-1; D is unresolved. This sequence was found in a human donor in good health. Sequenced: CD8+ T cells sorted from blood. The CDR3 loop is CASSLLARSYNEQFF. DNA of the CDR3: TGTGCCAGCAGTTTGTTAGCACGCTCCTACAATGAGCAGTTCTTC.